A single sample is the source of the 19 T cell receptor beta chains below, sequenced in a study of radiation and T cells in renal cell carcinoma. Method: immunoSEQ multiplex PCR; TCRdb's copy keeps in-frame clones and lacks some. This table has around 140,000 clones, approximately 82% appearing once. The time point was: baseline pretreatment blood. Documented treatment: 15 Gy SBRT to primary tumor, nephrectomy 4 weeks later. Material: blood, obtained from a patient whose treatment included radiotherapy and nephrectomy. These receptors came from a woman between 45 and 65 years old with renal cell carcinoma.

This sequence joins TRBV9 and TRBJ2-2; D is unresolved. V was cut by 0 bases and J by 4 bases, with 4 bases left in between. The CDR3 spans 13 residues. Germline CDR1 SGDLS, CDR2 YYNGEE. The CDR3 bases are TGTGCCAGCAGCGTAGCGGGCACCGGGGAGCTGTTTTTT. Encoded protein: CASSVAGTGELFF.

J is TRBJ2-7 and V is TRBV5-4, with 7 nucleotides matching TRBD1. V lost 2 bases, J lost 0 bases, and 5 bases stayed unmatched. Germline lookup yields CDR1 SGHNT and CDR2 YYREEE (reference sequence). The CDR3 has 15 amino acids. The CDR3 DNA follows: TGTGCCAGCAGCTTACCGGGACAGAGCTCCTACGAGCAGTACTTC. Amino acids: CASSLPGQSSYEQYF.

V and J are TRBV6-5 and TRBJ1-2; 8 positions match TRBD1. The CDR3 is made up of 13 amino acids. Trimming at V came to 7 bases and at J to 6 bases, leaving 7 bases not matched to a gene. Germline-derived CDR1 and CDR2 are MNHEY and SVGAGI. CDR3 in amino acids: CASISGGNHGYTF. The CDR3 DNA is TGTGCCAGCATCTCAGGGGGCAATCATGGCTACACCTTC.

The genes are TRBV30 and TRBJ1-4; D remains unclear. This CDR3 spans 14 amino acids. Trimming took 0 bases from V and 3 from J, leaving 8 bases between them. The V gene's germline CDR1 is GTSNPN and CDR2 SVGIG (reference sequence). CDR3 amino acids: CAWSVGQSNEKLFF. CDR3 nucleotide sequence: TGTGCCTGGAGTGTAGGGCAGTCTAATGAAAAACTGTTTTTT.

The chain recombines TRBV9 with TRBJ2-1, with D perhaps matching TRBD2 (6 bases). Germline CDR1 SGDLS, CDR2 YYNGEE. The germline V and J ends were trimmed by 0 bases and 6 bases, with 22 bases remaining between them. The length of the CDR3 is 18 residues. For the CDR3, the DNA is TGTGCCAGCAGCGTAGCCGGAGGGATGGAGCCCCCTTTCAATGAGCAGTTCTTC. It is translated as CASSVAGGMEPPFNEQFF.

The chain links TRBV5-1 to TRBJ2-7; 8 nucleotides line up with TRBD1. The V and J ends lost 2 bases and 4 bases, in that order; junction bases with no gene match: 14. CDR3 length equals 17 residues. Germline V gene sequence: CDR1 SGHRS, CDR2 YFSETQ. The CDR3 loop is CASSLGLGQGFVYEQYF. Written as DNA, the CDR3 is TGCGCCAGCAGCTTAGGACTCGGACAGGGATTTGTTTACGAGCAGTACTTC.

In its sample, this clone was seen a few times. The V call is TRBV5-4, the J call TRBJ2-7; TRBD2 matches 13 bases. J lost 2 bases, V lost 5 bases, and 7 bases had no gene match. Germline CDR1 reads SGHNT; CDR2 reads YYREEE (reference sequence). This CDR3 is built from 16 residues. CDR3 coding DNA: TGTGCCAGCAGGGCGGGGACTAGCGGGGCCCCCTACGAGCAGTACTTC. Its translation: CASRAGTSGAPYEQYF.

The gene calls are TRBV10-3 and TRBJ2-7; D is uncertain. The germline V gene encodes CDR1 ENHRY and CDR2 SYGVKD. This CDR3 has 11 residues. The V end lost 0 bases, the J end lost 7 bases, and 4 bases lay between the germline ends. The CDR3 reads CAISESWEQYF. Here the CDR3 DNA reads TGTGCCATCAGTGAGTCGTGGGAGCAGTACTTC.

The chain carries TRBV5-1 and TRBJ1-4; D might be TRBD1 (5 bases). Trimming took off 5 bases at V and 6 bases at J, with 11 bases between the two ends. Germline V gene lookup returns CDR1 SGHRS and CDR2 YFSETQ. This CDR3 region has 13 residues. The CDR3 DNA sequence: TGCGCCAGCAGGACAGCCTTGGATGAAAAACTGTTTTTT. Residues: CASRTALDEKLFF.

The chain couples TRBV23-1 to TRBJ2-7; possible D gene TRBD1, 6 bases. TRBV23-1 is an ORF, with its function uncertain. With 0 bases removed from V and 6 bases from J, the gap between germline ends came to 18 bases. The CDR3 is 16 residues long. CDR3: CASSQSPRGSVFEQYF. The CDR3 region has the DNA TGCGCCAGCAGTCAATCGCCGAGGGGGTCCGTTTTCGAGCAGTACTTC.

This clone showed up just once. The chain couples TRBV9 to TRBJ1-1, with a tentative D call TRBD1 (5 bases). This CDR3 comprises 13 residues. V lost 1 base and J lost 7, with 11 bases in between. Germline lookup yields CDR1 SGDLS and CDR2 YYNGEE. CDR3 sequence reads: CASSVWGSGEAFF. DNA for the CDR3: TGTGCCAGCAGCGTATGGGGGTCCGGTGAAGCTTTCTTT.

The rearrangement joins TRBV25-1 to TRBJ2-5; D may be TRBD2 (5 bases). Germline values: CDR1 MGHDK, CDR2 SYGVNS. This CDR3 comprises 14 residues. V lost 7 bases to trimming and J lost 3 bases, with 15 bases between them. The CDR3 region has the DNA TGTGCCAGCAAGGCGGGCGCAGGAGAAGAGACCCAGTACTTC. As protein: CASKAGAGEETQYF.

This chain joins TRBV5-6 and TRBJ1-2; D is possibly TRBD1 (6 bases). This CDR3 spans 15 amino acids. Germline CDR1 reads SGHDT; CDR2 reads YYEEEE. Trimming removed 0 bases at V and 8 bases at J, with 17 bases between. The chain's CDR3 is CASSLEGERTVGYTF. Here the CDR3 DNA reads TGTGCCAGCAGCTTGGAGGGGGAGAGGACTGTCGGCTACACCTTC.

V is TRBV9 and J is TRBJ1-3; D gene uncertain. The CDR3 is made up of 12 amino acids. The germline V gene has CDR1 SGDLS and CDR2 YYNGEE. V was pared by 4 bases and J by 8 bases, with 10 bases between. The chain's CDR3 is CASSRTEDTIYF. In DNA, the CDR3 is TGTGCCAGCAGCCGGACCGAGGACACCATATATTTT.

The V gene is TRBV9, the J gene TRBJ1-5; D is undetermined. V lost 0 bases to trimming and J lost 3 bases, with 7 bases between them. Germline V gene data show CDR1 as SGDLS and CDR2 as YYNGEE. The CDR3 is 14 residues long. CDR3 bases: TGTGCCAGCAGCGTAGACAGCTTCAATCAGCCCCAGCATTTT. Its protein product is CASSVDSFNQPQHF.

V gene TRBV5-4 combines with J gene TRBJ2-1, with D unresolved. Germline loops: CDR1 SGHNT, CDR2 YYREEE (reference sequence). The CDR3 runs to 12 residues. V gave up 4 bases and J gave up 0 bases, with 2 bases separating them. The CDR3 DNA is TGTGCCAGCAGCCCCTCCTACAATGAGCAGTTCTTC. Translating it yields CASSPSYNEQFF.

This chain connects TRBV5-1 to TRBJ1-6, with D possibly being TRBD1 (5 bases). Germline CDR1 and CDR2: SGHRS and YFSETQ. There are 15 residues in the CDR3. V was cut by 4 bases and J by 6 bases, with 14 bases left in between. CDR3 loop: CASSLEGDSNSPLHF. CDR3 DNA: TGCGCCAGCAGCCTCGAAGGGGATAGTAATTCACCCCTCCACTTT.

The V gene is TRBV6-1, the J gene TRBJ1-4; D uncertain. Trimming pared 6 bases from V and 8 bases from J, leaving 19 bases between. The CDR3 runs 15 residues. Germline V lookup: CDR1 MNHNS, CDR2 SASEGT. Written as DNA, the CDR3 is TGTGCCAGCAGGAGGACTTTCCCCGGGCCCGAAAAACTGTTTTTT. This encodes CASRRTFPGPEKLFF.

The chain joins TRBV9 to TRBJ2-7; 9 bases fit TRBD1. The CDR3 length is 13 residues. J gave up 7 bases and V 0 bases, and 2 bases lay outside the gene matches. Germline CDR1 is SGDLS and CDR2 is YYNGEE. The CDR3 loop reads CASSVAGQGEQYF. Written as DNA, the CDR3 is TGTGCCAGCAGCGTAGCCGGACAGGGGGAGCAGTACTTC.